Presented here are 14 T cell receptor beta chains from one specimen sequenced in a study of patients and donors after allogeneic stem cell transplantation. MiXCR, run by TCRdb on the RT-PCR reads, gives a single entry per CDR3 protein. The top ten hold about 50% of the sample, which has approximately 150,000 distinct CDR3 sequences, approximately 37% seen once. Sequenced: blood, either unsorted or a sorted T cell fraction (not recorded which). All receptors come from a human donor who was either an allogeneic HSCT recipient or a stem cell or donor lymphocyte infusion donor (not recorded which). It is not recorded whose cells these are; they may come from a transplant donor.

The chain's CDR3 is CSALLSSDSYEQYV. The CDR3 bases are TGCAGTGCTCTTCTCTCTAGCGACTCCTACGAGCAGTACGTC. This chain uses TRBV20-1 with TRBJ2-7; tentatively, D is TRBD2 (6 bases). Trimming removed 5 bases from V and 0 bases from J, with 14 bases in between. The CDR3 totals 14 residues. Germline CDR1 is DFQATT and CDR2 is SNEGSKA (reference sequence).

This chain connects TRBV7-6 to TRBJ1-4; maybe TRBD1 (5 bases). CDR3 length: 15 residues. V was cut by 5 bases and J by 0 bases, with 10 bases left in between. Germline CDR1 and CDR2: SGHVS and FNYEAQ. DNA for the CDR3: TGTGCCAGCAGCCGCAAGGGGTCAACTAATGAAAAACTGTTTTTT. This sequence encodes CASSRKGSTNEKLFF.

This clonotype was observed a handful of times. The rearrangement uses TRBV27 and TRBJ1-5, with 12 bases lining up with TRBD1. J lost 15 bases, V lost 5 bases, and 8 bases had no gene match. Germline V gene data show CDR1 as MNHEY and CDR2 as SMNVEV (reference sequence). CDR3 length: 13 amino acids. In nucleotides, the CDR3 is TGTGCCAGCAGTATAGGGACAGGGGGCGCGCGGCATTTT. It translates to CASSIGTGGARHF.

This chain uses TRBV12-3 or TRBV12-4 with TRBJ1-6; D ambiguous. Trimming shortened V by 2 bases and J by 6 bases, and 8 bases separated the two germline ends. CDR3 length: 14 residues. CDR3 in DNA: TGTGCCAGCAGTTTACGGCAGTTTAATTCACCCCTCCACTTT. Translation: CASSLRQFNSPLHF.

This clonotype has a handful of counts. The gene calls are TRBV6-2 or TRBV6-3 and TRBJ1-5, with D perhaps TRBD1 (5 bases). CDR3 length equals 15 residues. V dropped 1 base and J dropped 4 bases, with 11 bases sitting between them. Germline lookup yields CDR1 MNHEY and CDR2 SVGEGT. The CDR3 reads CASSYFQGLNQPQHF. The CDR3 DNA follows: TGTGCCAGCAGTTACTTCCAGGGATTAAATCAGCCCCAGCATTTT.

The V gene is TRBV5-1, the J gene TRBJ2-7; 8 bases are a match to TRBD1. The CDR3 has 17 residues. Germline V gene lookup returns CDR1 SGHRS and CDR2 YFSETQ. V was clipped by 4 bases and J by 1 base; unmatched bases: 13. The CDR3 DNA reads as TGCGCCAGCAGCAGCCGGACAGGGCTATACCCTTCCTACGAGCAGTACTTC. Protein: CASSSRTGLYPSYEQYF.

This clonotype was seen a handful of times. The V call is TRBV12-3 or TRBV12-4, the J call TRBJ1-5, with a weak D call TRBD1 (6 bases). This CDR3 is 15 amino acids long. The ends were cut back, 8 bases at V and 3 bases at J, with 17 bases in the middle. The CDR3 here is CASQKTGLLNQPQHF. In DNA, the CDR3 is TGTGCCAGCCAAAAAACAGGGTTACTCAATCAGCCCCAGCATTTT.

This clonotype was found a few times. The chain employs TRBV12-3 or TRBV12-4 and TRBJ1-1; D gene unclear. The length of the CDR3 is 10 residues. V lost 8 bases and J 8 bases, leaving 9 bases between the germline ends. The CDR3: CASGRGEAFF. DNA for the CDR3: TGTGCCAGCGGAAGAGGAGAAGCTTTCTTT.

The chain carries TRBV6-1 and TRBJ2-7; 7 nucleotides match TRBD2. CDR1 MNHNS and CDR2 SASEGT come from the germline V gene. Trimming at V came to 4 bases and at J to 2 bases, leaving 8 bases not matched to a gene. The CDR3 has 15 amino acids. The CDR3 sequence: CASSGLGGMPYEQYV. CDR3 DNA: TGTGCCAGCAGTGGGCTGGGAGGGATGCCCTACGAGCAGTACGTC.

The chain uses TRBV25-1 and TRBJ1-5; a weak D match, TRBD1 (5 bases). This CDR3 region has 14 residues. CDR1 and CDR2 from the germline V gene are MGHDK and SYGVNS. Trimming pared 0 bases from V and 2 bases from J, leaving 5 bases between. CDR3 coding DNA: TGTGCCAGCAGTGAATACAGGGGCAATCAGCCCCAGCATTTT. It encodes CASSEYRGNQPQHF. Combining the CDR3 with reference TRBV25-1 and TRBJ1-5 gives the whole variable domain EADIYQTPRYLVIGTGKKITLECSQTMGHDKMYWYQQDPGMELHLIHYSYGVNSTEKGDLSSESTVSRIRTEHFPLTLESARPSHTSQYLCASSEYRGNQPQHFGDGTRLSIL.

There are a few counts of this clonotype. The V gene is TRBV12-3 or TRBV12-4, the J gene TRBJ2-3, with D tentatively TRBD2 (5 bases). Between the trimmed V and J ends, which lost 3 bases and 2 bases, there was a span of 9 bases. CDR3 length: 14 residues. The CDR3 DNA is TGTGCCAGCAGTTTGACTACCTTCACAGATACGCAGTATTTT. Its protein product is CASSLTTFTDTQYF.

There are a few counts of this clonotype. The chain combines TRBV5-4 with TRBJ1-3, with TRBD1 matching 8 bases. Germline-derived CDR1 and CDR2 are SGHNT and YYREEE (reference sequence). The J segment lost 4 bases and the V segment lost 3 bases, leaving 3 bases of the junction unmatched. The CDR3 spans 14 residues. CDR3 nucleotide sequence: TGTGCCAGCAGCTCCTGGACAGGGGGAAACACCATATATTTT. This gives the protein CASSSWTGGNTIYF.

J is TRBJ2-3 and V is TRBV6-5, with 9 bases fitting TRBD1. CDR3 length equals 13 residues. Trimming cost V 7 bases and J 2 bases; bases outside gene matches: 1. Per germline, CDR1 MNHEY and CDR2 SVGAGI. The CDR3 loop is CASKQGATDTQYF. The CDR3 DNA reads as TGTGCCAGCAAACAGGGGGCCACAGATACGCAGTATTTT.

The chain has TRBV3-1 and TRBJ2-1; a possible D gene is TRBD2 (6 bases). Germline V gene data show CDR1 as LGHDT and CDR2 as YNNKEL (reference sequence). V was trimmed by 0 bases and J by 3 bases, leaving 12 bases between them. The CDR3 is 16 amino acids. CDR3 region: CASSQDGGLGYNEQFF. CDR3 coding DNA: TGTGCCAGCAGCCAAGACGGGGGACTCGGCTACAATGAGCAGTTCTTC.